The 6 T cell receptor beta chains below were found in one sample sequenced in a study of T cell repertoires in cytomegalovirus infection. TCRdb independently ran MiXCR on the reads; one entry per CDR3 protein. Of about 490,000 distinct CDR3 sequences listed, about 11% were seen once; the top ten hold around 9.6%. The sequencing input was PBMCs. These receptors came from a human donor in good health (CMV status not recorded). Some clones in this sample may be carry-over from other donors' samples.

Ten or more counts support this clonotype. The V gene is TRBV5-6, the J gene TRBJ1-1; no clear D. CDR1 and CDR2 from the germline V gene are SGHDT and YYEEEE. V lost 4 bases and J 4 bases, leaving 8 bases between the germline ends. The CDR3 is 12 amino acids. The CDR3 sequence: CASSLLLTEAFF. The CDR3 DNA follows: TGTGCCAGCAGCCTTCTTCTCACTGAAGCTTTCTTT.

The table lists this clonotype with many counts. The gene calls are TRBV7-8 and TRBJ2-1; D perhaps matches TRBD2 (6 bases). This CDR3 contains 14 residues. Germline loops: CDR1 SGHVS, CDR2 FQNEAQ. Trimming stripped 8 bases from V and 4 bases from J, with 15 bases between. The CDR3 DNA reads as TGTGCCAGCGGGGTCCGGGACTTATACAATGAGCAGTTCTTC. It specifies CASGVRDLYNEQFF.

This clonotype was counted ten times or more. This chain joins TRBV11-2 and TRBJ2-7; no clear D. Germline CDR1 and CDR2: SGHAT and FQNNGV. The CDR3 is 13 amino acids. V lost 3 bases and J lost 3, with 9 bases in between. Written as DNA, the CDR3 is TGTGCCAGCAGCTTCGGCAGAGTCTACGAGCAGTACTTC. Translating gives CASSFGRVYEQYF.

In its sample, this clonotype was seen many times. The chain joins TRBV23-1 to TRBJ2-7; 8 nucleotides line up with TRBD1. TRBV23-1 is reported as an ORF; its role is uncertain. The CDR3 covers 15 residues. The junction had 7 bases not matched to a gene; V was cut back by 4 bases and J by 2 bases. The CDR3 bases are TGCGCCAGCAGTCCCTCGACAGGGGATACCTACGAGCAGTACTTC. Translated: CASSPSTGDTYEQYF.

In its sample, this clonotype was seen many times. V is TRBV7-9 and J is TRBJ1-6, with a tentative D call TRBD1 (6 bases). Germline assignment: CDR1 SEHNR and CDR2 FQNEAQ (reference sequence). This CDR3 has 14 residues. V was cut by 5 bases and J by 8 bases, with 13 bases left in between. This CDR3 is CASSTPGGDSPLHF. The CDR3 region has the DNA TGTGCCAGCAGCACCCCGGGGGGCGATTCACCCCTCCACTTT. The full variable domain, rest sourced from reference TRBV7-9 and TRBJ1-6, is DTGVSQNPRHKITKRGQNVTFRCDPISEHNRLYWYRQTLGQGPEFLTYFQNEAQLEKSRLLSDRFSAERPKGSFSTLEIQRTEQGDSAMYLCASSTPGGDSPLHFGNGTRLTVT.

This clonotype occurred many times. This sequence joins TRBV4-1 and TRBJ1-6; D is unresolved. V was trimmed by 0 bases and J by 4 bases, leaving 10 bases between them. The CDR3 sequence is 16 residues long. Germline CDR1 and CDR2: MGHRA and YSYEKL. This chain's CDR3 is CASSQDRGEYNSPLHF. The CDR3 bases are TGCGCCAGCAGCCAAGATCGGGGTGAATATAATTCACCCCTCCACTTT.